These 21 T cell receptor beta chains were sequenced from one sample in a study of shared clonotypes between healthy human individuals. Using immunoSEQ multiplex PCR, the repertoire was profiled, and TCRdb retains in-frame clones only, with some absent. The sample shows over a million clones, around four fifths of them seen only once. Sample: memory CD4+ T cells sorted from blood. Sample subset: CD45RA-negative fraction. These TCRs come from a man aged 18-30 years in good health.

In its sample, this clone was seen once. The chain recombines TRBV9 with TRBJ1-1; 9 nucleotides line up with TRBD1. Trimming at V came to 2 bases and at J to 6 bases, leaving 8 bases not matched to a gene. The CDR3 has 15 amino acids. Germline V gene lookup returns CDR1 SGDLS and CDR2 YYNGEE. CDR3 DNA sequence: TGTGCCAGCAGCGTTTCTACAGGGGGCGCCGCTGAAGCTTTCTTT. Amino acids: CASSVSTGGAAEAFF. Full variable domain (outside the CDR3, taken from reference TRBV9 and TRBJ1-1): DSGVTQTPKHLITATGQRVTLRCSPRSGDLSVYWYQQSLDQGLQFLIQYYNGEERAKGNILERFSAQQFPDLHSELNLSSLELGDSALYFCASSVSTGGAAEAFFGQGTRLTVV.

The chain recombines TRBV4-3 with TRBJ2-5; 8 bases align to TRBD2. The CDR3 totals 16 residues. The V gene end was trimmed by 8 bases and the J gene end by 1 base; junction bases not matched to a gene: 12. Per the germline V gene, CDR1 is LGHNA and CDR2 is YSLEER. CDR3: CASGASGYNFQETQYF. CDR3 sequence (DNA): TGCGCCAGCGGGGCTAGCGGGTATAATTTCCAAGAGACCCAGTACTTC.

The CDR3 protein is CASSEDSPRLDNEQFF. DNA for the CDR3: TGTGCCAGCAGTGAGGACAGTCCGAGATTAGATAATGAGCAGTTCTTC. The chain carries TRBV6-1 and TRBJ2-1, with D possibly TRBD1 on 6 matching bases. The V end lost 3 bases, the J end lost 7 bases, and 19 bases lay between the germline ends. The CDR3 has 16 residues. Per germline, CDR1 MNHNS and CDR2 SASEGT.

This clone was seen once. This chain uses TRBV28 with TRBJ2-5; 7 bases match TRBD1. From germline, CDR1 is MDHEN and CDR2 SYDVKM. J gave up 2 bases and V 10 bases, and 13 bases lay outside the gene matches. This CDR3 contains 15 residues. CDR3 sequence (DNA): TGTGCCACCACGGGAAGGGGGCTCCCTCAAGAGACCCAGTACTTC. It specifies CATTGRGLPQETQYF.

Worth noting for this clone: This likely reflects a read error, since a far larger clone is one base away. The gene calls are TRBV19 and TRBJ1-5; D gene unclear. The CDR3 has 13 residues. Germline V gives CDR1 LNHDA, CDR2 SQIVND (reference sequence). CDR3 nucleotide sequence: TGTGCCAGTAGTTACCGTATCAATCAGTCCCAGCATTTT. Amino acids: CASSYRINQSQHF.

In its sample, this clone was seen once. This chain connects TRBV7-9 to TRBJ2-5, with D perhaps given as TRBD1 or TRBD2 (5 bases each). CDR3 length: 16 residues. Trimming removed 0 bases from V and 5 bases from J, with 16 bases in between. CDR1 is SEHNR, CDR2 FQNEAQ, per germline (reference sequence). The CDR3 bases are TGTGCCAGCAGCTTAGCGGGACGTGGTGGGGTTGAGACCCAGTACTTC. Protein product: CASSLAGRGGVETQYF.

V usage is TRBV10-3 and J usage is TRBJ2-5, with D unresolved. The germline V gene encodes CDR1 ENHRY and CDR2 SYGVKD. CDR3 length equals 14 residues. Trimming cost V 3 bases and J 4 bases, with 12 bases left between them. CDR3 DNA: TGTGCCATCAGTGACCTCGAACCTGGAGAGACCCAGTACTTC. Encoded protein: CAISDLEPGETQYF.

The rearrangement uses TRBV30 and TRBJ1-6; 9 nucleotides agree with TRBD1. Germline CDR1 reads GTSNPN; CDR2 reads SVGIG (reference sequence). The V segment lost 1 base and the J segment 9 bases; nucleotides outside the gene matches: 7. The CDR3 consists of 15 residues. Here the CDR3 reads CAWSGVQGARSPLHF. The CDR3 DNA follows: TGTGCCTGGAGTGGTGTACAGGGGGCACGTTCACCCCTCCACTTT.

This clone was observed a handful of times. The V and J genes are TRBV28 and TRBJ1-2; 8 bases map to TRBD1. The CDR3 has 13 residues. Germline V gives CDR1 MDHEN, CDR2 SYDVKM. The CDR3 DNA reads as TGTGCACACAAACCAGGGGGCCTCTATGGCTACACCTTC. It encodes CAHKPGGLYGYTF.

This clone has a single count. This chain uses TRBV11-3 with TRBJ2-5; D is ambiguous. The J call is in doubt because the DNA end fits TRBJ2-7 better. The CDR3 has 13 amino acids. Germline V gene sequence: CDR1 SGHNT, CDR2 YENEEA. CDR3 sequence reads: CASSSGYGYEQYF. CDR3 in DNA: TGTGCCAGCAGCTCGGGCTACGGCTACGAGCAGTACTTC.

Turning to this clone: A far larger clone is just one base off, so this is likely a read error. The chain carries TRBV5-6 and TRBJ2-3; D not certain. Germline CDR1 and CDR2: SGHDT and YYEEEE. The CDR3 is 14 amino acids. Trimming cost V 3 bases and J 3 bases, with 11 bases left between them. This chain's CDR3 is CASSSQPVTDTQYF. The CDR3 nucleotides read TGTGCCAGCAGCTCCCAACCCGTTACAGATACGCAGTATTTT.

The chain links TRBV28 to TRBJ1-2; D is possibly TRBD1 (5 bases). CDR3 length equals 16 residues. Trimming cost V 6 bases and J 4 bases, with 21 bases left between them. Per germline, CDR1 MDHEN and CDR2 SYDVKM. The CDR3 sequence is CASRKGGGSGGYGYTF. The CDR3 coding sequence is TGTGCCAGCAGAAAAGGCGGGGGGAGTGGTGGCTATGGCTACACCTTC.

The chain carries TRBV9 and TRBJ2-5; maybe TRBD1 (7 bases). The CDR3 spans 15 residues. V was pared by 7 bases and J by 5 bases, with 21 bases between. Germline assignment: CDR1 SGDLS and CDR2 YYNGEE. CDR3 sequence reads: CASGRTAGGGETQYF. In DNA form, the CDR3 reads TGTGCCAGCGGACGTACGGCAGGGGGAGGCGAGACCCAGTACTTC.

In its sample, this clone was seen a few times. The chain carries TRBV5-1 and TRBJ2-3; TRBD1 might be the D (6 bases). The CDR3 covers 15 residues. Germline V gene lookup returns CDR1 SGHRS and CDR2 YFSETQ. Deletions cut 4 bases from V and 3 bases from J, with 15 bases between. The CDR3 coding sequence is TGCGCCAGCAGCGACCAGGGCAGGGGAACAGATACGCAGTATTTT. It yields the protein CASSDQGRGTDTQYF.

This clone has more than one count but fewer than ten. The chain employs TRBV6-1 and TRBJ1-5; the D is unclear. In germline, CDR1 is MNHNS, CDR2 SASEGT. CDR3 length equals 13 residues. Trimming took 5 bases from V and 6 from J, leaving 11 bases between them. The CDR3 DNA follows: TGTGCCAGCAGTAGGGAGGTGAGTCAGCCCCAGCATTTT. It yields the protein CASSREVSQPQHF.

The chain combines TRBV28 with TRBJ2-7; D is uncertain. The germline V gene has CDR1 MDHEN and CDR2 SYDVKM. The V gene lost 2 bases and the J gene lost 2 bases, with 10 bases spanning the gap. The CDR3 contains 14 residues. CDR3 in amino acids: CASSLSKRTYEQYF. The CDR3 DNA is TGTGCCAGCAGTTTAAGTAAGCGCACCTACGAGCAGTACTTC.

This chain links TRBV18 with TRBJ1-5, with D uncertain. Trimming removed 4 bases at V and 5 bases at J, with 9 bases between. The germline V gene has CDR1 KGHSH and CDR2 LQKENI. The CDR3 is made up of 13 amino acids. In DNA, the CDR3 is TGTGCCAGCTCACTGAAAGAGGATCAGCCCCAGCATTTT. Its protein product is CASSLKEDQPQHF.

The chain uses TRBV2 and TRBJ2-3; D might be TRBD1 or TRBD2, each matching 5 bases. This CDR3 spans 14 amino acids. The germline V gene encodes CDR1 SNHLY and CDR2 FYNNEI. Trimming cost V 4 bases and J 2 bases, with 10 bases left between them. CDR3 nucleotide sequence: TGTGCCAGCAGTGTGGGGACGGACACAGATACGCAGTATTTT. It yields the protein CASSVGTDTDTQYF. Full variable domain (missing parts from reference TRBV2 and TRBJ2-3): EPEVTQTPSHQVTQMGQEVILRCVPISNHLYFYWYRQILGQKVEFLVSFYNNEISEKSEIFDDQFSVERPDGSNFTLKIRSTKLEDSAMYFCASSVGTDTDTQYFGPGTRLTVL.

The chain links TRBV2 to TRBJ1-5; a weak D match, TRBD1 (5 bases). Germline assignment: CDR1 SNHLY and CDR2 FYNNEI. The CDR3 length is 14 residues. V lost 4 bases, J lost 3 bases, and 10 bases lay in between. The CDR3 spells CASSAQGLNQPQHF. Written as DNA, the CDR3 is TGTGCCAGCAGTGCCCAGGGCCTCAATCAGCCCCAGCATTTT.

This sequence joins TRBV10-2 and TRBJ2-7, with TRBD2 matching over 9 bases. The CDR3 runs to 13 residues. From germline, CDR1 is WSHSY and CDR2 SAAADI. The junction had 8 bases not matched to a gene; V was cut back by 7 bases and J by 7 bases. The CDR3: CASTAGGRREQYF. The CDR3 DNA reads as TGCGCCAGCACAGCGGGGGGAAGAAGGGAGCAGTACTTC.

The V and J genes are TRBV2 and TRBJ1-5; no clear D gene. Trimming pared 4 bases from V and 2 bases from J, leaving 12 bases between. Germline-derived CDR1 and CDR2 are SNHLY and FYNNEI. CDR3 length equals 15 residues. This chain's CDR3 is CASSAEKDGNQPQHF. The CDR3 DNA is TGTGCCAGCAGTGCGGAAAAAGACGGCAATCAGCCCCAGCATTTT. Supplemented by reference TRBV2 and TRBJ1-5, the full variable domain reads EPEVTQTPSHQVTQMGQEVILRCVPISNHLYFYWYRQILGQKVEFLVSFYNNEISEKSEIFDDQFSVERPDGSNFTLKIRSTKLEDSAMYFCASSAEKDGNQPQHFGDGTRLSIL.